Sequencing of this T cell receptor beta chain was carried out in a study of blood T cell repertoires in COVID-19. Study-level information: Acute-phase and convalescent COVID-19 samples originated in the United States, Italy and Spain.

TCRdb's copy holds only in-frame clones and misses some; the assay was immunoSEQ multiplex PCR. The sample includes fewer than 300,000 clones, approximately 86% seen only once; the top ten take roughly 3.1%. V was shortened by 5 bases and J by 0 bases, with 14 bases between the two germline ends. CDR1 LNHDA and CDR2 SQIVND come from the germline V gene (reference sequence). The CDR3 is 16 amino acids. This clone was detected only a few times. This chain connects TRBV19 to TRBJ1-3, with D possibly being TRBD1 (6 bases). Sequenced sample: peripheral blood. The TCR comes from a woman younger than 35 with acute or convalescent COVID-19. CDR3 protein: CASSGRDTLSGNTIYF. The CDR3 DNA is TGTGCCAGTAGTGGCCGGGACACCCTCTCTGGAAACACCATATATTTT.